The next 24 T cell receptor beta chains were all read from a single sample in a study of T cell responses to AZD1222 COVID-19 vaccine. Clones were read by immunoSEQ multiplex PCR, and TCRdb kept only the in-frame ones, dropping some. The repertoire holds around 80,000 clones, with around 85% as singletons. The sample was peripheral blood, taken 28 days after the second AZD1222 dose. Every receptor here comes from an adult who received the AZD1222 COVID-19 vaccine.

The chain carries TRBV29-1 and TRBJ1-1; 7 positions match TRBD1. The V segment lost 5 bases and the J segment 5 bases; nucleotides outside the gene matches: 8. Germline V gene data show CDR1 as SQVTM and CDR2 as ANQGSEA. The CDR3 runs 13 residues. CDR3 nucleotides: TGCAGCGTTTTTACAGGGGTGGGTACTGAAGCTTTCTTT. It specifies CSVFTGVGTEAFF. Complete variable domain (other parts from reference TRBV29-1 and TRBJ1-1): SAVISQKPSRDICQRGTSLTIQCQVDSQVTMMFWYRQQPGQSLTLIATANQGSEATYESGFVIDKFPISRPNLTFSTLTVSNMSPEDSSIYLCSVFTGVGTEAFFGQGTRLTVV.

This chain joins TRBV7-9 and TRBJ1-6; D may be TRBD1 (5 bases). The germline gives CDR1 SEHNR, CDR2 FQNEAQ (reference sequence). The V gene lost 5 bases and the J gene lost 6 bases, with 20 bases spanning the gap. The CDR3 length is 17 residues. CDR3 sequence: CASSAYGGSEVNSPLHF. CDR3 bases: TGTGCCAGCAGCGCTTATGGGGGATCGGAGGTTAATTCACCCCTCCACTTT.

The genes are TRBV5-6 and TRBJ1-4, with 7 nucleotides matching TRBD1. Germline CDR1 and CDR2: SGHDT and YYEEEE. Trimming at V came to 4 bases and at J to 3 bases, leaving 12 bases not matched to a gene. This CDR3 comprises 17 residues. The CDR3 DNA is TGTGCCAGCAGCAGATGGGACAGTGCTATTCCTAATGAAAAACTGTTTTTT. Residues: CASSRWDSAIPNEKLFF.

V and J are TRBV12-3 or TRBV12-4 and TRBJ2-1, with D perhaps TRBD2 (5 bases). This CDR3 has 13 residues. Trimming took 6 bases from V and 6 from J, leaving 12 bases between them. CDR3 bases: TGTGCCAGCAGGTTGGACTTCGGCAATGAGCAGTTCTTC. Protein product: CASRLDFGNEQFF.

The chain carries TRBV3-1 (or the pseudogene TRBV3-2) and TRBJ1-5; maybe TRBD1 (6 bases). This CDR3 has 17 residues. V dropped 2 bases and J dropped 5 bases, with 19 bases sitting between them. From germline, CDR1 is LGHDT and CDR2 YNNKEL (reference sequence). Written as DNA, the CDR3 is TGTGCCAGCAGCCAATCATACAACTCGACAGGTTATCAGCCCCAGCATTTT. As protein: CASSQSYNSTGYQPQHF.

The sample holds one count of this clone. The gene calls are TRBV6-9 and TRBJ2-2; no clear D. V lost 2 bases and J lost 2, with 12 bases in between. This CDR3 has 16 amino acids. Germline CDR1 and CDR2: MNHGY and SVAAGI. The CDR3 coding sequence is TGTGCCAGCAGTTATACTCAGGACCAAAACACCGGGGAGCTGTTTTTT. Translation gives CASSYTQDQNTGELFF.

The table lists this clone with a few counts. The rearrangement joins TRBV19 to TRBJ1-1; D is undetermined. Trimming pared 4 bases from V and 4 bases from J, leaving 28 bases between. Per germline, CDR1 LNHDA and CDR2 SQIVND (reference sequence). CDR3 size: 19 residues. The CDR3 region is CASSRGVVFLGSKGTEAFF. The CDR3 nucleotides read TGTGCCAGTAGTAGAGGAGTGGTTTTTTTGGGTTCCAAGGGCACTGAAGCTTTCTTT. The full variable domain, with the rest looked up from reference TRBV19 and TRBJ1-1, is DGGITQSPKYLFRKEGQNVTLSCEQNLNHDAMYWYRQDPGQGLRLIYYSQIVNDFQKGDIAEGYSVSREKKESFPLTVTSAQKNPTAFYLCASSRGVVFLGSKGTEAFFGQGTRLTVV.

This chain uses TRBV11-2 with TRBJ2-5; D is possibly TRBD1 (5 bases). Germline V gene lookup returns CDR1 SGHAT and CDR2 FQNNGV. This CDR3 has 15 amino acids. The V and J ends lost 5 bases and 5 bases respectively, with 18 bases between them. For the CDR3, the DNA is TGTGCCAGCAGCCCTAACCCGACAGAGATGGAGACCCAGTACTTC. Encoded protein: CASSPNPTEMETQYF.

This sequence joins TRBV5-1 and TRBJ2-2, with D perhaps TRBD1 or TRBD2 (6 bases each). The CDR3 runs 13 residues. V lost 5 bases and J 7 bases, leaving 12 bases between the germline ends. The germline V gene encodes CDR1 SGHRS and CDR2 YFSETQ. The CDR3 region is CASRGGLNGELFF. The DNA of the CDR3 is TGCGCCAGCAGAGGGGGACTCAACGGGGAGCTGTTTTTT.

The V call is TRBV9, the J call TRBJ1-6, with D perhaps TRBD1 (6 bases). CDR1 and CDR2 from the germline V gene are SGDLS and YYNGEE. CDR3 size: 16 residues. Trimming pared 0 bases from V and 7 bases from J, leaving 14 bases between. CDR3 loop: CASSVEPGAWNSPLHF. The CDR3 DNA reads as TGTGCCAGCAGCGTAGAACCGGGGGCTTGGAATTCACCCCTCCACTTT.

As DNA, the CDR3 is TGTGCCAGCACCCGACAGGGGCTAAGGGAGACCCAGTACTTC. As protein: CASTRQGLRETQYF. The rearrangement joins TRBV28 to TRBJ2-5, with 8 bases aligning to TRBD1. The CDR3 runs 14 residues. Unmatched junction bases numbered 9, after V lost 7 bases and J lost 5 bases. Germline V CDR1 and CDR2: MDHEN, SYDVKM.

The chain links TRBV6-5 to TRBJ1-5; no reliable D call. This CDR3 contains 15 residues. Trimming took 2 bases from V and 0 from J, leaving 8 bases between them. Germline V gene sequence: CDR1 MNHEY, CDR2 SVGAGI. The CDR3 DNA is TGTGCCAGCAGTTACAAGGGTTATAGCAATCAGCCCCAGCATTTT. It translates to CASSYKGYSNQPQHF.

This sequence joins TRBV5-1 and TRBJ2-5; TRBD1 matches at 8 bases. The germline CDR1 and CDR2 sequences are SGHRS and YFSETQ. V was clipped by 4 bases and J by 0 bases; unmatched bases: 5. CDR3 length: 15 residues. CDR3 sequence: CASSPGQVYQETQYF. CDR3 DNA sequence: TGCGCCAGCAGCCCGGGACAGGTCTACCAAGAGACCCAGTACTTC. The full variable domain, in which reference TRBV5-1 and TRBJ2-5 provide the parts outside the CDR3, is KAGVTQTPRYLIKTRGQQVTLSCSPISGHRSVSWYQQTPGQGLQFLFEYFSETQRNKGNFPGRFSGRQFSNSRSEMNVSTLELGDSALYLCASSPGQVYQETQYFGPGTRLLVL.

The genes are TRBV19 and TRBJ1-4; 9 positions agree with TRBD1. The CDR3 runs 16 residues. V shed 5 bases, J shed 3 bases, and the junction held 7 bases outside the gene matches. CDR1 is LNHDA, CDR2 SQIVND, per germline (reference sequence). Here the CDR3 DNA reads TGTGCCAGTAGTTCGCCGGGACAGGGCGCTAATGAAAAACTGTTTTTT. Translating gives CASSSPGQGANEKLFF. The complete variable domain, with remaining parts taken from reference TRBV19 and TRBJ1-4, reads DGGITQSPKYLFRKEGQNVTLSCEQNLNHDAMYWYRQDPGQGLRLIYYSQIVNDFQKGDIAEGYSVSREKKESFPLTVTSAQKNPTAFYLCASSSPGQGANEKLFFGSGTQLSVL.

This clone was recorded only once. The chain couples TRBV7-8 to TRBJ1-2, with D tentatively TRBD1 (6 bases). V was cut by 2 bases and J by 2 bases, with 9 bases left in between. This CDR3 has 14 residues. The germline V gene has CDR1 SGHVS and CDR2 FQNEAQ. DNA for the CDR3: TGTGCCAGCAGCTTAATGGGGACAAACTATGGCTACACCTTC. Protein: CASSLMGTNYGYTF.

The chain has TRBV29-1 and TRBJ2-2; TRBD1 matches at 8 bases. After removal of 6 bases from V and 4 bases from J, the junction contained 10 bases not matched to a gene. There are 15 residues in the CDR3. Germline CDR1 reads SQVTM; CDR2 reads ANQGSEA. CDR3 residues: CSVIPGQVLTGELFF. CDR3 nucleotides: TGCAGCGTGATACCGGGACAGGTGCTCACCGGGGAGCTGTTTTTT.

The chain employs TRBV15 and TRBJ1-1; D ambiguous. This CDR3 spans 16 amino acids. CDR1 and CDR2 (germline): LNHNV, YYDKDF (reference sequence). Trimming removed 6 bases from V and 0 bases from J, with 17 bases in between. The CDR3 region has the DNA TGTGCCACCAGAATAAAAACGGCAGGATTGAACACTGAAGCTTTCTTT. Translation: CATRIKTAGLNTEAFF.

This chain links TRBV28 with TRBJ2-7, with 9 bases lining up with TRBD1. The CDR3 covers 13 residues. Trimming at V came to 6 bases and at J to 6 bases, leaving 6 bases not matched to a gene. Germline lookup yields CDR1 MDHEN and CDR2 SYDVKM. For the CDR3, the DNA is TGTGCCAGCAGCGGGACAGGGTTTAGCGAGCAGTACTTC. Translation gives CASSGTGFSEQYF.

The genes are TRBV29-1 and TRBJ1-1; D might be TRBD1 (5 bases). Germline CDR1 reads SQVTM; CDR2 reads ANQGSEA. V lost 4 bases and J 7 bases, leaving 10 bases between the germline ends. This CDR3 region has 11 residues. The CDR3 sequence: CSVVDSGEAFF. The CDR3 DNA sequence: TGCAGCGTTGTAGACAGCGGTGAAGCTTTCTTT.

The rearrangement uses TRBV5-6 and TRBJ1-5; D might be TRBD1 (5 bases). Germline V lookup: CDR1 SGHDT, CDR2 YYEEEE. V was shortened by 1 base and J by 6 bases, with 5 bases between the two germline ends. The CDR3 has 12 residues. The CDR3 spells CASSLQGQPQHF. CDR3 in DNA: TGTGCCAGCAGCTTGCAGGGTCAGCCCCAGCATTTT.

The V gene is TRBV3-1 (or the pseudogene TRBV3-2), the J gene TRBJ2-3; tentatively, D is TRBD2 (6 bases). Germline CDR1 and CDR2: LGHDT and YNNKEL (reference sequence). This CDR3 contains 14 residues. V dropped 1 base and J dropped 7 bases, with 12 bases sitting between them. The CDR3 spells CASSQGAGMNTQYF. CDR3 DNA sequence: TGTGCCAGCAGCCAAGGGGCGGGGATGAATACGCAGTATTTT.

The J gene is TRBJ1-4, the V gene TRBV4-2, with 9 bases that match TRBD1. The CDR3 sequence is 15 residues long. V was clipped by 1 base and J by 4 bases; unmatched bases: 1. The germline V gene encodes CDR1 LGHNA and CDR2 YNFKEQ. DNA of the CDR3: TGTGCCAGCAGCCAAGTGGGACAGGGTAATGAAAAACTGTTTTTT. Amino acids: CASSQVGQGNEKLFF.

V usage is TRBV5-1 and J usage is TRBJ2-4; 11 bases match TRBD2. The germline V gene encodes CDR1 SGHRS and CDR2 YFSETQ. With V trimmed by 2 bases and J by 1 base, 8 bases remained unmatched. The CDR3 has 18 amino acids. The CDR3 bases are TGCGCCAGCAGCTTAACTAGCGGGGGCTACAGGGCCAAAAACATTCAGTACTTC. Its translation is CASSLTSGGYRAKNIQYF.

The chain carries TRBV29-1 and TRBJ2-3, with D perhaps matching TRBD1 or TRBD2 (5 bases each). V lost 8 bases to trimming and J lost 2 bases, with 17 bases between them. The CDR3 is 14 residues long. Germline CDR1 and CDR2: SQVTM and ANQGSEA. CDR3 DNA sequence: TGCAGCACCGTCGGGGCAGTCTACACAGATACGCAGTATTTT. Protein product: CSTVGAVYTDTQYF.